This T cell receptor (beta chain) was sequenced during a study of T-cell reconstitution after alpha-beta-depleted transplantation in children. Points from the study as a whole: Diversity and T-cell counts at one year after transplant derived mostly from new T cells. Two months or so post-transplant, alpha-beta T cells reportedly derived from several hundred expanded graft clones. Certain patients had high TCRbeta diversity at day 60, and it came from recipient T cells and thymic progenitors that survived.

Unique molecular identifiers were used in preparing the TCRbeta library. TCRdb re-called the PCR reads with MiXCR, one entry per CDR3 protein. Of about 600,000 distinct CDR3 sequences in the sample, around 23% were seen once. About this clonotype itself: What it binds is unknown.

This CDR3 comprises 17 residues. V dropped 2 bases and J dropped 3 bases, with 17 bases sitting between them. Sequencing used PBMCs, mostly from graft donor cells, obtained 360 days after TCRalphabeta/CD19-depleted stem cell transplant. This chain joins TRBV12-3 or TRBV12-4 and TRBJ2-4; possibly TRBD1 for D (6 bases). The sequence was obtained from a boy under two years old who had a stem cell transplant for acute myeloid leukemia, so the T cells may come from the graft donor. The DNA for the CDR3 is TGTGCCAGCAGTTTAAGCAGGGGCCTGATAAGCAAAAACATTCAGTACTTC. Translation gives CASSLSRGLISKNIQYF.